This is a list of T cell receptor beta chains from one sample in a study of blood T cell repertoires in COVID-19. The table came from immunoSEQ multiplex PCR; TCRdb's copy has only in-frame clones and leaves some out. The sample shows about 50,000 clones, about 86% of them seen only once. The sequenced material came from peripheral blood. All receptors derive from a woman older than 75 with acute or convalescent COVID-19. Both conserved end residues are part of each CDR3. D genes are given only for firm matches. For some rows the clone size is stated as once, few or many, or as a class when expanded; others skip it.

CDR3nt: TGTGCCAGCTCACCACTTGACAAAGCCTACGAGCAGTACTTC
CDR3aa: CASSPLDKAYEQYF
d_gene: NA
v_gene: TRBV18
abundance: NA
j_gene: TRBJ2-7

CDR3nt: TGTGCCAGCAGCCAAGTAGTTAGCACTGAAGCTTTCTTT
CDR3aa: CASSQVVSTEAFF
d_gene: NA
v_gene: TRBV3-1/TRBV3-2
abundance: NA
j_gene: TRBJ1-1

CDR3nt: TGTGCCAGCAGCGCGGGGGCCAGGGATCAGCCCCAGCATTTT
CDR3aa: CASSAGARDQPQHF
d_gene: NA
v_gene: TRBV7-9
abundance: NA
j_gene: TRBJ1-5

CDR3nt: TGTGCCAGCAGCCAAGCTATGAAAGCCAACGACGAGCAGTACTTC
CDR3aa: CASSQAMKANDEQYF
d_gene: NA
v_gene: TRBV4-2
abundance: NA
j_gene: TRBJ2-7

CDR3nt: TGCGCCAGCAGCTCCTCACGGACTAGCGGGGGGATTGAGCAGTTCTTC
CDR3aa: CASSSSRTSGGIEQFF
d_gene: TRBD2
v_gene: TRBV5-1
abundance: NA
j_gene: TRBJ2-1

CDR3nt: TGTGCCAGCAGGGACAGAGGAGAAAAACTGTTTTTT
CDR3aa: CASRDRGEKLFF
d_gene: NA
v_gene: TRBV7-2
abundance: large
j_gene: TRBJ1-4

CDR3nt: TGCGCCAGCAGCTTGTGGGGGTTAGGAGGGACCGGGGAGCTGTTTTTT
CDR3aa: CASSLWGLGGTGELFF
d_gene: NA
v_gene: TRBV5-1
abundance: NA
j_gene: TRBJ2-2

CDR3nt: TGCGCCAGCAGCTTGACAGGGCCAGGGGAGCAGTACTTC
CDR3aa: CASSLTGPGEQYF
d_gene: NA
v_gene: TRBV5-1
abundance: few
j_gene: TRBJ2-7

CDR3nt: TGTGCCAGCAGCAAAGTGGGGACTAGCGGGGGGGCCGCGAACACCGGGGAGCTGTTTTTT
CDR3aa: CASSKVGTSGGAANTGELFF
d_gene: NA
v_gene: TRBV21-1
abundance: few
j_gene: TRBJ2-2

CDR3nt: TGTGCCACCCTCAGTTATGCAAGTTGGGAGCAGTACTTC
CDR3aa: CATLSYASWEQYF
d_gene: NA
v_gene: TRBV6-5
abundance: NA
j_gene: TRBJ2-7

CDR3nt: TGCGCCAGCAGTGAAGGGAGTAGGGATTGGGATACGCAGTATTTT
CDR3aa: CASSEGSRDWDTQYF
d_gene: NA
v_gene: TRBV10-1
abundance: NA
j_gene: TRBJ2-3

CDR3nt: TGTGCCAGCAGCTTACGAGCGGGGGGCTCCAATGAGCAGTTCTTC
CDR3aa: CASSLRAGGSNEQFF
d_gene: TRBD2
v_gene: TRBV11-2
abundance: few
j_gene: TRBJ2-1

CDR3nt: TGCGCCAGCAGTGTCCCAGGGGTAGATACGCAGTATTTT
CDR3aa: CASSVPGVDTQYF
d_gene: NA
v_gene: TRBV10-2
abundance: NA
j_gene: TRBJ2-3

CDR3nt: TGTGCCAGCAGCTTTTACCCGGGACAGGGGATGGGCTACACCTTC
CDR3aa: CASSFYPGQGMGYTF
d_gene: TRBD1
v_gene: TRBV7-2
abundance: few
j_gene: TRBJ1-2

CDR3nt: TGCGCCAGCAGCTGGGGACAGGAACAAGAGACCCAGTACTTC
CDR3aa: CASSWGQEQETQYF
d_gene: TRBD1
v_gene: TRBV5-1
abundance: NA
j_gene: TRBJ2-5

CDR3nt: TGTGCCAGCAGTTACTCCGGGGGGACTAGCACAGATACGCAGTATTTT
CDR3aa: CASSYSGGTSTDTQYF
d_gene: TRBD2
v_gene: TRBV6-5
abundance: NA
j_gene: TRBJ2-3

CDR3nt: TGTGCCACAACCAGAGTCACTCGGGGCACTGAAGCTTTCTTT
CDR3aa: CATTRVTRGTEAFF
d_gene: NA
v_gene: TRBV2
abundance: NA
j_gene: TRBJ1-1

CDR3nt: TGCGCCAGCAGTTCTTTGCTAGCGGGGGGCGCAGAGACCCAGTACTTC
CDR3aa: CASSSLLAGGAETQYF
d_gene: TRBD2
v_gene: TRBV5-1
abundance: NA
j_gene: TRBJ2-5

CDR3nt: TGTGCCAGCAGTTACTGGTGGGACAGAGACACAGATACGCAGTATTTT
CDR3aa: CASSYWWDRDTDTQYF
d_gene: TRBD1
v_gene: TRBV6-5
abundance: NA
j_gene: TRBJ2-3

CDR3nt: TGTGCCAGCAGCTTAGACTCCGGGGGGGGAACCTACGAGCAGTACTTC
CDR3aa: CASSLDSGGGTYEQYF
d_gene: TRBD2
v_gene: TRBV11-2
abundance: NA
j_gene: TRBJ2-7

CDR3nt: TGTGCCAGTAGGACAGGGGTGAACACTGAAGCTTTCTTT
CDR3aa: CASRTGVNTEAFF
d_gene: TRBD1
v_gene: TRBV19
abundance: few
j_gene: TRBJ1-1

CDR3nt: TGCGCCAGCAGCCAAGGACTAGCGGGGGGGGTACGCACAGATACGCAGTATTTT
CDR3aa: CASSQGLAGGVRTDTQYF
d_gene: TRBD2
v_gene: TRBV4-1
abundance: NA
j_gene: TRBJ2-3

CDR3nt: TGTGCCAGCAGCCCGGACAGGGGGCGTAATCAGCCCCAGCATTTT
CDR3aa: CASSPDRGRNQPQHF
d_gene: TRBD1
v_gene: TRBV6-5
abundance: NA
j_gene: TRBJ1-5

CDR3nt: TGTGCCAGCTCACAGGGGGTTCAAGAGACCCAGTACTTC
CDR3aa: CASSQGVQETQYF
d_gene: NA
v_gene: TRBV18
abundance: NA
j_gene: TRBJ2-5

CDR3nt: TGTGCCAGCAGCCGTGAGGGGACAGAGCTACTGGAGGAAGCTTTCTTT
CDR3aa: CASSREGTELLEEAFF
d_gene: TRBD1
v_gene: TRBV3-1/TRBV3-2
abundance: NA
j_gene: TRBJ1-1

CDR3nt: TGTGCCAGTAACGACTACAATCAGCCCCAGCATTTT
CDR3aa: CASNDYNQPQHF
d_gene: NA
v_gene: TRBV19
abundance: NA
j_gene: TRBJ1-5

CDR3nt: TGCGCCAGCAGCCTAGGACTAGCGGGGGAAGATACGCAGTATTTT
CDR3aa: CASSLGLAGEDTQYF
d_gene: TRBD2
v_gene: TRBV4-1
abundance: NA
j_gene: TRBJ2-3

CDR3nt: TGTGCCAGCAGTTTGCAGGGAAGAAGGAACGAGCAGTACTTC
CDR3aa: CASSLQGRRNEQYF
d_gene: NA
v_gene: TRBV6-5
abundance: NA
j_gene: TRBJ2-7

CDR3nt: TGCAGCGTTGGGACAGGGGGTAGGGAGACCCAGTACTTC
CDR3aa: CSVGTGGRETQYF
d_gene: TRBD1
v_gene: TRBV29-1
abundance: NA
j_gene: TRBJ2-5

CDR3nt: TGTGCCAGCAGCTTAGGAGGGACATCTTCTGGCTACACCTTC
CDR3aa: CASSLGGTSSGYTF
d_gene: NA
v_gene: TRBV7-9
abundance: NA
j_gene: TRBJ1-2

CDR3nt: TGTGCCAGCAGTGAAGTCTTCGAGGGAGGGCAGCCCCAGCATTTT
CDR3aa: CASSEVFEGGQPQHF
d_gene: NA
v_gene: TRBV6-1
abundance: NA
j_gene: TRBJ1-5

CDR3nt: TGTGCCAGCACTGCCCCCTCAGGGGGGTATTGGATGAACACTGAAGCTTTCTTT
CDR3aa: CASTAPSGGYWMNTEAFF
d_gene: TRBD1
v_gene: TRBV5-5
abundance: NA
j_gene: TRBJ1-1

CDR3nt: TGTGCCAGTATGAGCGGGAGATGGGACACTGAAGCTTTCTTT
CDR3aa: CASMSGRWDTEAFF
d_gene: NA
v_gene: TRBV19
abundance: once
j_gene: TRBJ1-1

CDR3nt: TGTGCCAGCACCTACGGGGGGTACAATGAGCAGTTCTTC
CDR3aa: CASTYGGYNEQFF
d_gene: TRBD2
v_gene: TRBV2
abundance: NA
j_gene: TRBJ2-1

CDR3nt: TGTGCCAGCACTCCTAGGGCTCTAGCGGGGGATATAAGCTCCTACAATGAGCAGTTCTTC
CDR3aa: CASTPRALAGDISSYNEQFF
d_gene: TRBD2
v_gene: TRBV27
abundance: NA
j_gene: TRBJ2-1

CDR3nt: TGTGCCAGCAGTGAAGCTTACAGGGGTCGTGGCTACACCTTC
CDR3aa: CASSEAYRGRGYTF
d_gene: TRBD1
v_gene: TRBV6-1
abundance: NA
j_gene: TRBJ1-2

CDR3nt: TGTGCCAGTTCTGACACAGGGGCAGAAGAGACCCAGTACTTC
CDR3aa: CASSDTGAEETQYF
d_gene: TRBD1
v_gene: TRBV19
abundance: once
j_gene: TRBJ2-5

CDR3nt: TGTGCCAGTATCGGGGCTAATGAAAAACTGTTTTTT
CDR3aa: CASIGANEKLFF
d_gene: NA
v_gene: TRBV19
abundance: NA
j_gene: TRBJ1-4

CDR3nt: TGCGCCAGCAGCCCCGCGTGGGGGGACACTGAAGCTTTCTTT
CDR3aa: CASSPAWGDTEAFF
d_gene: NA
v_gene: TRBV4-1
abundance: NA
j_gene: TRBJ1-1

CDR3nt: TGTGCCAGCAGTGACTCTTTCCATAAACTTGGAAACACCATATATTTT
CDR3aa: CASSDSFHKLGNTIYF
d_gene: NA
v_gene: TRBV25-1
abundance: NA
j_gene: TRBJ1-3